This TCR beta chain was documented in a study of PD-L1 blockade in urothelial cancer. Turning to the study itself: In the patient group, about 85% of the roughly 30 were males with bladder-origin urothelial cancer. Reported median T cell count for blood samples was around 150,000. Patients had undergone 0 to 3 prior chemotherapy regimens.

Specified time point: pretreatment peripheral blood. V lost 5 bases to trimming and J lost 1 base; unmatched junction nucleotides: 10. This CDR3 is built from 16 residues. Germline V gene lookup returns CDR1 GTSNPN and CDR2 SVGIG (reference sequence). Each PCR reaction had synthetic TCR analog templates spiked into it. Profiled with immunoSEQ multiplex PCR; TCRdb holds only in-frame clones, not every one. The table lists tens of thousands of clones, more than 80% of them singletons. This clonotype was sampled from a man between 65 and 85 years old with urothelial cancer. The rearrangement links TRBV30 to TRBJ2-3, with 9 positions matching TRBD2. The sequences come from PBMCs, collected around atezolizumab (anti-PD-L1) treatment. In DNA form, the CDR3 reads TGTGCCTGGGGACGGCGTTTAGCGGGAGGCACAGATACGCAGTATTTT. Translation gives CAWGRRLAGGTDTQYF.